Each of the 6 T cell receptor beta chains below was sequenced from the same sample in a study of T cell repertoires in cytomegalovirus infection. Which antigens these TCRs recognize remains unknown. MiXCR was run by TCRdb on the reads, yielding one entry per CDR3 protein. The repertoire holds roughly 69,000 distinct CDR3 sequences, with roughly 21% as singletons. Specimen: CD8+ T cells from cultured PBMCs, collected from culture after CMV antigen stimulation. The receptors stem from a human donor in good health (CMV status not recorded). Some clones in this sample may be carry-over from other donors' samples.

DNA for the CDR3: TGTGCCAGCAGCCCCGTAGACAGGGCCCTTTTCACCGCGAACACCGGGGAGCTGTTTTTT. This codes for CASSPVDRALFTANTGELFF. This rearrangement joins TRBV7-2 to TRBJ2-2, with 7 bases that match TRBD1. With V trimmed by 5 bases and J by 0 bases, 18 bases remained unmatched. CDR1 and CDR2 (germline): SGHTA, FQGNSA. CDR3 length equals 20 residues.

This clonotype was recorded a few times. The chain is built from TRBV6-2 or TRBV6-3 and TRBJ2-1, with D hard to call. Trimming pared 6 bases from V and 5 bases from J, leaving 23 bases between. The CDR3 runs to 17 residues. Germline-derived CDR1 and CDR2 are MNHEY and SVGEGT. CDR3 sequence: CASSPFPPHTINNEQFF. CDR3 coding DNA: TGTGCCAGCAGCCCATTCCCCCCCCACACGATTAACAATGAGCAGTTCTTC.

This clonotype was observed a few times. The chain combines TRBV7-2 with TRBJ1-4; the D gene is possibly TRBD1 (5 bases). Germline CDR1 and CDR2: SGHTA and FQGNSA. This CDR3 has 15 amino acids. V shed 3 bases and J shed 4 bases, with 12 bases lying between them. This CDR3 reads CASSFGRDDNEKLFF. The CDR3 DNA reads TGTGCCAGCAGCTTCGGGCGGGACGATAATGAAAAACTGTTTTTT.

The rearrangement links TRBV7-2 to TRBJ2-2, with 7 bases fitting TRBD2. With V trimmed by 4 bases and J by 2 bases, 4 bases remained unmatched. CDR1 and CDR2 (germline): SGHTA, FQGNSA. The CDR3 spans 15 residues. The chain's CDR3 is CASSWEGYNTGELFF. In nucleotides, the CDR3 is TGTGCCAGCAGCTGGGAGGGTTACAACACCGGGGAGCTGTTTTTT.

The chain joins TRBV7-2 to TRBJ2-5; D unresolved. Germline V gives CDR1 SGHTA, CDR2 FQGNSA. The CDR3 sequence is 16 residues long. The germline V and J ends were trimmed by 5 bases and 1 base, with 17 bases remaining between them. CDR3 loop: CASSPFFGQVQETQYF. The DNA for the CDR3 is TGTGCCAGCAGCCCCTTCTTTGGGCAGGTCCAAGAGACCCAGTACTTC.

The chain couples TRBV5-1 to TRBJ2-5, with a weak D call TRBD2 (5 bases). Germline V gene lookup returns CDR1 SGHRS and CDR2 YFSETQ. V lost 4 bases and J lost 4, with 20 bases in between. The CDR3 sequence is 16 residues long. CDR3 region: CASSPAEGLGGETQYF. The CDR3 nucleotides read TGCGCCAGCAGCCCCGCCGAGGGATTGGGCGGAGAGACCCAGTACTTC.